Here is one TCR beta chain with its context. The antigen is unknown. The V and J ends lost 5 bases and 5 bases, in that order; junction bases with no gene match: 15. Germline assignment: CDR1 MGHDK and CDR2 SYGVNS. CDR3 length equals 16 residues. This entry belongs to a study of shared clonotypes between healthy human individuals. Study results and limitations: It was observed that roughly 5.4% of naive CD4 clonotypes were shared across several donors.

Genomic DNA per cell subset filled all wells of several immunoSEQ plates. Generated by immunoSEQ multiplex PCR, the TCRdb table keeps only in-frame clones and is missing some. The profile shows a few hundred thousand clones, under 80% of them singletons. The sequence was obtained from a man aged 30 to 45 in good health. The sample taken for sequencing was memory CD4+ T cells sorted from blood. This sample's subset: CD45RA-negative fraction. The chain couples TRBV25-1 to TRBJ2-7, with 7 bases that match TRBD2. The CDR3 nucleotides are TGTGCCAGCAGTCACGCGGGAGCCAGCGGCAAGGACGAGCAGTACTTC. It encodes CASSHAGASGKDEQYF.